This T cell receptor (beta chain) was documented in a study of human T cells and chemical hapten exposure. TCRdb re-called the RACE reads with MiXCR, one entry per CDR3 protein. Of 180,000 or so distinct CDR3 sequences listed, approximately 31% are singletons. Only a few counts were recorded for this clonotype. Germline CDR1 is MDHEN and CDR2 is SYDVKM. V dropped 0 bases and J dropped 0; count of bases not matched to a gene: 5. The CDR3 runs 17 residues. The time point is: pre-sensitization, week 0. Stated treatment: therapeutic diphenylcyclopropenone sensitization with weekly scalp DPC. This rearrangement joins TRBV28 to TRBJ2-7; 10 nucleotides match TRBD2. This material consisted of whole blood, taken in connection with sensitization to the hapten diphenylcyclopropenone (DPC). This TCR came from a woman aged 25 to 45 with alopecia areata. Some clones in this sample may be carry-over from other donors' samples. The CDR3 is CASSLWTSGPSSYEQYF. CDR3 DNA: TGTGCCAGCAGTTTATGGACTAGCGGGCCGAGCTCCTACGAGCAGTACTTC.